This entry lists 5 T cell receptor beta chains sequenced from one sample in a study of T cell responses to AZD1222 COVID-19 vaccine (TCRdb year 2021). Library method: the immunoSEQ multiplex PCR assay. The source is immuneACCESS, and TCRdb retained only in-frame sequences with V and J called. Part of the clones is not carried over; for the studies checked, unresolved V genes explain less than half of this, and the remainder is unexplained. The sample table lists more than 95,000 clones, 85% to 90% of them with a count of one. The ten largest clones capture about 9.3% of the sample. What the time point label conveys for this sample: baseline before first vaccination. The sample was peripheral blood, taken on day 0 of AZD1222 vaccination. The receptors here all came from an adult in good health.

The chain uses TRBV5-4 and TRBJ2-7, with no clear D. V lost 2 bases and J 1 base, leaving 13 bases between the germline ends. This CDR3 spans 15 amino acids. CDR1 SGHNT and CDR2 YYREEE come from the germline V gene (reference sequence). CDR3 sequence reads: CASSLRTSLSYEQYF. CDR3 DNA: TGTGCCAGCAGCTTAAGAACCTCCCTTTCCTACGAGCAGTACTTC.

The V gene is TRBV6-5, the J gene TRBJ1-4, with TRBD1 matching 8 bases. Germline-derived CDR1 and CDR2 are MNHEY and SVGAGI. The V segment lost 6 bases and the J segment 6 bases; nucleotides outside the gene matches: 6. The CDR3 has 14 amino acids. The CDR3 reads CASSRTGRDEKLFF. The CDR3 DNA reads as TGTGCCAGCAGCCGGACAGGGCGGGATGAAAAACTGTTTTTT.

The chain links TRBV7-8 to TRBJ2-1, with D possibly matching TRBD2 (5 bases). There are 14 residues in the CDR3. Looked up from germline, CDR1 is SGHVS and CDR2 is FQNEAQ. The V gene lost 4 bases and the J gene lost 8 bases, with 15 bases spanning the gap. CDR3 amino acids: CASSSYGMNHEQFF. In nucleotides, the CDR3 is TGTGCCAGCAGCTCCTACGGGATGAACCATGAGCAGTTCTTC. Variable domain in full (rest from reference TRBV7-8 and TRBJ2-1): GAGVSQSPRYKVAKRGQDVALRCDPISGHVSLFWYQQALGQGPEFLTYFQNEAQLDKSGLPSDRFFAERPEGSVSTLKIQRTQQEDSAVYLCASSSYGMNHEQFFGPGTRLTVL.

This clone was found once. V gene TRBV10-3 combines with J gene TRBJ1-3, with a possible D match to TRBD1 (5 bases). This CDR3 is 14 amino acids long. The ends were cut back, 7 bases at V and 4 bases at J, with 14 bases in the middle. Per the germline V gene, CDR1 is ENHRY and CDR2 is SYGVKD. CDR3 in amino acids: CAIMRDRMGNTIYF. The CDR3, as DNA: TGTGCCATCATGCGGGACCGGATGGGAAACACCATATATTTT.

A few counts support this clone. The V call is TRBV9, the J call TRBJ1-2; no clear D. CDR3 length: 14 amino acids. Germline V gives CDR1 SGDLS, CDR2 YYNGEE. Trimming removed 0 bases from V and 6 bases from J, with 12 bases in between. The CDR3 reads CASSVEATVHGYTF. In nucleotides, the CDR3 is TGTGCCAGCAGCGTAGAGGCCACGGTCCATGGCTACACCTTC.